This T cell receptor beta chain was obtained from a study of post-analysis software for immune sequencing data. Study-wide background: Several disease courses (relapsing-remitting, secondary progressive and progressive-relapsing) of multiple sclerosis were included. Broader study findings: Controls showed significantly higher normalized Chao1 diversity than did multiple sclerosis patients.

Details on this clonotype: The antigen is not known.

Researchers reported that TCR beta cDNA libraries carried unique molecular identifiers. TCRdb fed the PCR reads into MiXCR, producing one record per CDR3 protein. The table lists hundreds of thousands of distinct CDR3 sequences, roughly two fifths of them singletons, with 1.7% in the top ten. Sequenced input: blood. The receptor was derived from a girl aged 5-17 years with multiple sclerosis.

CDR3 nucleotide sequence: TGTGCCAGCAGTTTCGCGGGAGGGCGGGGGTCCTACAATGAGCAGTTCTTC. Translated: CASSFAGGRGSYNEQFF. The chain joins TRBV12-3 or TRBV12-4 to TRBJ2-1, with TRBD2 matching 9 bases. This CDR3 spans 17 amino acids. The J segment lost 1 base and the V segment lost 3 bases, leaving 7 bases of the junction unmatched.